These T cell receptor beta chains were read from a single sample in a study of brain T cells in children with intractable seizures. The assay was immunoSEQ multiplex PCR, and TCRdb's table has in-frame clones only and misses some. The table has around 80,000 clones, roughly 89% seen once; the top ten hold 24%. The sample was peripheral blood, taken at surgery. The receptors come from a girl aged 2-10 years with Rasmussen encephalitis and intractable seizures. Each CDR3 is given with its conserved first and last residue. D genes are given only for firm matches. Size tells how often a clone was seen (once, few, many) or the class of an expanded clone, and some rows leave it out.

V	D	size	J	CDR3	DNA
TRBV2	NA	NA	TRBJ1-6	CASVGTSYNSPLHF	TGTGCCAGCGTCGGGACCTCCTATAATTCACCCCTCCACTTT
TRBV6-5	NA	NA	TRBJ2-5	CASSFWWGETQYF	TGTGCCAGCAGTTTTTGGTGGGGAGAGACCCAGTACTTC
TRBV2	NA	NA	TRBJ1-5	CASSAVQRVNQPQHF	TGTGCCAGCAGTGCTGTACAGAGGGTCAATCAGCCCCAGCATTTT
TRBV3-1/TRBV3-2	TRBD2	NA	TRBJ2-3	CASSQESPEGLAGTDTQYF	TGTGCCAGCAGCCAAGAATCCCCTGAGGGACTAGCGGGGACAGATACGCAGTATTTT
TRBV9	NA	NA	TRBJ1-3	CASSVEQGSGNTIYF	TGTGCCAGCAGCGTCGAACAGGGCTCTGGAAACACCATATATTTT
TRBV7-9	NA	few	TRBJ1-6	CASSPARARFPWTLHF	TGTGCCAGCAGCCCCGCAAGAGCTCGGTTTCCTTGGACCCTCCACTTT
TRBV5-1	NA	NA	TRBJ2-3	CASSLGGRSASTDTQYF	TGCGCCAGCAGCTTGGGAGGGAGATCGGCCAGCACAGATACGCAGTATTTT
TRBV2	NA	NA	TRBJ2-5	CASGTAGETQYF	TGTGCCAGCGGGACGGCAGGAGAGACCCAGTACTTC
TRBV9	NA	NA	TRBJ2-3	CASSVEGLNTQYF	TGTGCCAGCAGCGTAGAGGGGTTAAATACGCAGTATTTT
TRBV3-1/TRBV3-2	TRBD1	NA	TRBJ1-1	CASSGQGRTEAFF	TGTGCCAGCAGCGGACAGGGAAGGACTGAAGCTTTCTTT
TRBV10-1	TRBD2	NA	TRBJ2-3	CASSEGGRALDTQYF	TGCGCCAGCAGTGAAGGCGGGAGGGCCTTGGATACGCAGTATTTT
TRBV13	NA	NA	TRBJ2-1	CASSLSRSFGKAPFF	TGTGCCAGCAGCTTATCTCGTTCCTTTGGTAAGGCGCCGTTCTTC
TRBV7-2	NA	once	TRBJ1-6	CASSFPGSGNSPLHF	TGTGCCAGCAGCTTTCCCGGGTCTGGGAATTCACCCCTCCACTTT
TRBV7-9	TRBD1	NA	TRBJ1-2	CASRDRDANYGYTF	TGTGCCAGCCGCGACAGGGATGCCAACTATGGCTACACCTTC
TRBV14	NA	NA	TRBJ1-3	CASRFGRENTIYF	TGTGCCAGCAGGTTCGGACGGGAAAACACCATATATTTT
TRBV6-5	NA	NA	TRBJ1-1	CASSYSSGGVNTEAFF	TGTGCCAGCAGTTACTCGTCAGGCGGGGTGAACACTGAAGCTTTCTTT
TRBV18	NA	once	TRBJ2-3	CASSSTDTQYF	TGTGCCAGCTCATCCACAGATACGCAGTATTTT
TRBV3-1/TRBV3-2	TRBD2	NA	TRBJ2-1	CASSGLGLAGGRSSYNEQFF	TGTGCCAGCAGCGGACTTGGGCTAGCGGGGGGCAGGAGCTCCTACAATGAGCAGTTCTTC
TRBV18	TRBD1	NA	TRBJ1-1	CASSLRQGPEAFF	TGTGCCAGCTCACTGCGACAGGGGCCTGAAGCTTTCTTT
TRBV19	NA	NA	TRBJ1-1	CASSIVQGGVTEAFF	TGTGCCAGTAGTATAGTCCAAGGGGGTGTAACTGAAGCTTTCTTT
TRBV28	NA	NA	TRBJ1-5	CASRLGNQPQHF	TGTGCCAGCAGGTTGGGCAATCAGCCCCAGCATTTT
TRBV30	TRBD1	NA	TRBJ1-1	CAWGQGTYTEAFF	TGTGCCTGGGGACAGGGGACGTACACTGAAGCTTTCTTT
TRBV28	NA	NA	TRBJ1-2	CASSSQRGGYTF	TGTGCCAGCAGTAGCCAGAGGGGTGGCTACACCTTC
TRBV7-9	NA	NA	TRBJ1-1	CASSFPGPLNTEAFF	TGTGCCAGCAGCTTCCCAGGCCCGCTGAACACTGAAGCTTTCTTT
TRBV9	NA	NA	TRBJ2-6	CASSAGFSGANVLTF	TGTGCCAGCAGCGCTGGTTTCTCTGGGGCCAACGTCCTGACTTTC
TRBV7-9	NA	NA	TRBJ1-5	CASSLDTNQPQHF	TGTGCCAGCAGCCTGGACACAAATCAGCCCCAGCATTTT
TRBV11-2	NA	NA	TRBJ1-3	CASRSRGGNTIYF	TGTGCCAGCAGGTCCCGCGGGGGAAACACCATATATTTT
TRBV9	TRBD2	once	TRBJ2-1	CASSRGSGFYNEQFF	TGTGCCAGCAGCCGGGGTAGCGGGTTCTACAATGAGCAGTTCTTC
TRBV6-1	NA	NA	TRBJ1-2	CASSEVVRGYGYTF	TGTGCCAGCAGTGAAGTAGTACGGGGCTATGGCTACACCTTC
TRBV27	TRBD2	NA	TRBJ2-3	CASSPSAGDLTDTQYF	TGTGCCAGCAGTCCCTCGGCGGGAGACCTGACAGATACGCAGTATTTT
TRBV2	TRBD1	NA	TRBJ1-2	CASILWTGDNYGYTF	TGTGCCAGCATATTATGGACAGGGGATAACTATGGCTACACCTTC